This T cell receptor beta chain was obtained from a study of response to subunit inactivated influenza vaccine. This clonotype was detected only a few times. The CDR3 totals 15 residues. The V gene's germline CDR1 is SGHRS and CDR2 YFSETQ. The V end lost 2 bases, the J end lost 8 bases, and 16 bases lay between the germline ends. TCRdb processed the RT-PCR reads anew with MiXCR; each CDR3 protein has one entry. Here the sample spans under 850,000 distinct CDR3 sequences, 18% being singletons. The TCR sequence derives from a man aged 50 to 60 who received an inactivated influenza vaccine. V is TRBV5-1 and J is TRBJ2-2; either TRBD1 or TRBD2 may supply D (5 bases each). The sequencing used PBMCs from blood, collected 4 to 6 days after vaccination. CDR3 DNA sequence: TGCGCCAGCAGCTTTTCGGGGCCCGGGACGGGGGAGCTGTTTTTT. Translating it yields CASSFSGPGTGELFF.